The source of this T cell receptor (beta chain) is a study of shared clonotypes between healthy human individuals. Study-wide results and limits: Naive subsets usually exceeded memory subsets in estimated richness. Incomplete sequencing of sorted subsets was indicated by rarefaction despite large depth.

TCRdb's copy holds only in-frame clones and misses some; the assay was immunoSEQ multiplex PCR. The repertoire includes roughly 1 million clones, 65% to 75% of them detected once, and roughly 1.5% sits in the top ten. The CDR3 is 18 amino acids. V was clipped by 1 base and J by 4 bases, with 19 bases between them. The germline gives CDR1 LNHNV, CDR2 YYDKDF (reference sequence). As regards this clone: Its specificity is unknown.

The gene calls are TRBV15 and TRBJ1-4, with a weak D call TRBD1 (6 bases). This receptor was taken from a man aged 18 to 30 in good health. The sequenced material came from memory CD4+ T cells sorted from blood. Subset reported: CD45RA-negative fraction. The CDR3 loop reads CATSRGGTSESGNEKLFF. CDR3 sequence (DNA): TGTGCCACCAGCAGAGGTGGGACATCGGAGAGTGGTAATGAAAAACTGTTTTTT. Looking up the rest from reference TRBV15 and TRBJ1-4 gives the full variable domain: DAMVIQNPRYQVTQFGKPVTLSCSQTLNHNVMYWYQQKSSQAPKLLFHYYDKDFNNEADTPDNFQSRRPNTSFCFLDIRSPGLGDTAMYLCATSRGGTSESGNEKLFFGSGTQLSVL.